The 28 T cell receptor beta chains below all came from one sample that was sequenced in a study of blood T cell repertoires in COVID-19. The data were produced by immunoSEQ multiplex PCR, yet TCRdb's version contains in-frame clones alone and is incomplete. The profile shows around 310,000 clones, nearly 90% of them singletons. The sample consisted of peripheral blood. These receptors came from a woman in her thirties or forties with COVID-19, enrolled during active disease.

This clone has only one observation. The rearrangement links TRBV7-2 to TRBJ1-1; D uncertain. Germline V gene data show CDR1 as SGHTA and CDR2 as FQGNSA. The germline V and J ends were trimmed by 5 bases and 3 bases, with 16 bases remaining between them. This CDR3 is built from 15 residues. In DNA form, the CDR3 reads TGTGCCAGCAGCCGTTCCCGTTCAGGTCACACTGAAGCTTTCTTT. This codes for CASSRSRSGHTEAFF.

The CDR3 DNA reads as TGTGCCAGCAGTGACTCGACAGGGGGCTACGTCAATGAGCAGTTCTTC. This codes for CASSDSTGGYVNEQFF. The V gene is TRBV6-4, the J gene TRBJ2-1; 10 bases are a match to TRBD1. J lost 6 bases, V lost 0 bases, and 5 bases had no gene match. CDR1 and CDR2 from the germline V gene are MRHNA and SNTAGT. CDR3 size: 16 residues.

This clone has just one count. The J gene is TRBJ1-1, the V gene TRBV7-9; the D gene is possibly TRBD1 (6 bases). The CDR3 extends over 14 amino acids. The ends were cut back, 5 bases at V and 1 base at J, with 11 bases in the middle. CDR1 is SEHNR and CDR2 is FQNEAQ in the germline V gene (reference sequence). Written as DNA, the CDR3 is TGTGCCAGCAGCACCCAGACAGGGAACACTGAAGCTTTCTTT. Protein: CASSTQTGNTEAFF.

This clone was counted a single time. The chain combines TRBV30 with TRBJ2-3, with 9 positions matching TRBD2. The CDR3 totals 16 residues. Losses at the gene ends were 2 bases for V and 2 bases for J; bases not matched to a gene: 8. The V gene's germline CDR1 is GTSNPN and CDR2 SVGIG (reference sequence). The DNA of the CDR3 is TGTGCCTGGAGTACGGGGACTAGCAGAAACACAGATACGCAGTATTTT. Translation gives CAWSTGTSRNTDTQYF.

V gene TRBV6-4 combines with J gene TRBJ2-3, with 9 bases lining up with TRBD2. The length of the CDR3 is 15 residues. CDR1 and CDR2 from the germline V gene are MRHNA and SNTAGT. The ends lost 5 bases at V and 4 bases at J; junction bases unmatched: 7. CDR3: CASSSAGGPADTQYF. CDR3 DNA: TGTGCCAGCAGTTCGGCGGGGGGGCCCGCAGATACGCAGTATTTT.

The V gene is TRBV6-1, the J gene TRBJ1-2; 11 nucleotides align to TRBD1. The germline V gene has CDR1 MNHNS and CDR2 SASEGT. This CDR3 is built from 17 residues. Trimming took 3 bases from V and 5 from J; bases not matched to a gene: 11. CDR3 loop: CASSEFNWDRGNYGYTF. The CDR3 DNA is TGTGCCAGCAGTGAGTTTAACTGGGACAGGGGGAATTATGGCTACACCTTC.

The count of this clone is one. V is TRBV28 and J is TRBJ1-5; TRBD1 might be the D (5 bases). The ends were cut back, 4 bases at V and 5 bases at J, with 12 bases in the middle. Germline CDR1 is MDHEN and CDR2 is SYDVKM. This CDR3 has 14 residues. CDR3 bases: TGTGCCAGCAGTTCTTACAGGAGACATCAGCCCCAGCATTTT. Protein sequence: CASSSYRRHQPQHF. The full variable domain, in which reference TRBV28 and TRBJ1-5 provide the parts outside the CDR3, is DVKVTQSSRYLVKRTGEKVFLECVQDMDHENMFWYRQDPGLGLRLIYFSYDVKMKEKGDIPEGYSVSREKKERFSLILESASTNQTSMYLCASSSYRRHQPQHFGDGTRLSIL.

The chain is built from TRBV6-2 or TRBV6-3 and TRBJ2-7; D is ambiguous. The CDR3 length is 14 residues. Germline-derived CDR1 and CDR2 are MNHEY and SVGEGT. Trimming shortened V by 2 bases and J by 7 bases, and 15 bases separated the two germline ends. CDR3 coding DNA: TGTGCCAGCAGTTACGAGACGGGTCCCTTAGAGCAGTACTTC. Translation gives CASSYETGPLEQYF.

The chain joins TRBV5-5 to TRBJ2-2; D is uncertain. From germline, CDR1 is SGHKS and CDR2 YYEKEE (reference sequence). Between the trimmed V and J ends, which lost 0 bases and 1 base, there was a span of 7 bases. The CDR3 runs 15 residues. The CDR3 DNA is TGTGCCAGCAGCTTGGACTACCTGAACACCGGGGAGCTGTTTTTT. This gives the protein CASSLDYLNTGELFF.

V gene TRBV18 combines with J gene TRBJ1-2; possibly TRBD1 for D (5 bases). The V gene lost 2 bases and the J gene lost 2 bases, with 12 bases spanning the gap. CDR1 is KGHSH, CDR2 LQKENI, per germline. The CDR3 consists of 15 residues. In DNA, the CDR3 is TGTGCCAGCTCACCATTAGAGGAGGGGAACTATGGCTACACCTTC. Protein product: CASSPLEEGNYGYTF. The full variable domain, rest sourced from reference TRBV18 and TRBJ1-2, is NAGVMQNPRHLVRRRGQEARLRCSPMKGHSHVYWYRQLPEEGLKFMVYLQKENIIDESGMPKERFSAEFPKEGPSILRIQQVVRGDSAAYFCASSPLEEGNYGYTFGSGTRLTVV.

The count of this clone is one. This chain joins TRBV28 and TRBJ2-4, with D maybe TRBD2 (5 bases). Trimming cost V 2 bases and J 0 bases, with 11 bases left between them. This CDR3 comprises 16 residues. Germline V gives CDR1 MDHEN, CDR2 SYDVKM. This CDR3 is CASSLGSGLAKNIQYF. The CDR3 region has the DNA TGTGCCAGCAGTTTAGGATCGGGGTTAGCCAAAAACATTCAGTACTTC.

V gene TRBV7-2 combines with J gene TRBJ2-7; the match to TRBD2 covers 11 bases. After removal of 4 bases from V and 2 bases from J, the junction contained 1 base not matched to a gene. The CDR3 runs 14 residues. The germline gives CDR1 SGHTA, CDR2 FQGNSA. The CDR3 nucleotides are TGTGCCAGCAGCTCACTAGCGGGGGCCTACGAGCAGTACTTC. Translated, it gives CASSSLAGAYEQYF.

The CDR3: CASSSSDTEQFF. The DNA for the CDR3 is TGTGCCAGCAGCTCCTCGGACACGGAGCAGTTCTTC. The rearrangement joins TRBV28 to TRBJ2-1, with TRBD1 as a possible D gene (5 bases). CDR3 length: 12 amino acids. The V and J ends lost 6 bases and 10 bases respectively, with 13 bases between them. CDR1 and CDR2 from the germline V gene are MDHEN and SYDVKM.

This chain joins TRBV28 and TRBJ1-1, with TRBD1 as a possible D gene (5 bases). CDR1 and CDR2 from the germline V gene are MDHEN and SYDVKM. The CDR3 loop spans 16 amino acids. V was pared by 6 bases and J by 1 base, with 18 bases between. CDR3 bases: TGTGCCAGCAGCCAACCCAATCAGGGCAGGAACACTGAAGCTTTCTTT. Amino acids: CASSQPNQGRNTEAFF. The variable domain in full, with the rest retrieved from reference TRBV28 and TRBJ1-1, is DVKVTQSSRYLVKRTGEKVFLECVQDMDHENMFWYRQDPGLGLRLIYFSYDVKMKEKGDIPEGYSVSREKKERFSLILESASTNQTSMYLCASSQPNQGRNTEAFFGQGTRLTVV.

This sequence joins TRBV18 and TRBJ2-1; maybe TRBD2 (5 bases). The CDR3 sequence is 13 residues long. V lost 2 bases and J lost 10, with 12 bases in between. CDR1 KGHSH and CDR2 LQKENI come from the germline V gene. The CDR3 protein is CASSPTGEREQFF. The CDR3 DNA is TGTGCCAGCTCACCAACCGGGGAGAGGGAGCAGTTCTTC.

This chain uses TRBV7-3 with TRBJ1-1; 8 nucleotides align to TRBD1. This CDR3 spans 15 amino acids. Per the germline V gene, CDR1 is SGHTA and CDR2 is FQGTGA. Losses at the gene ends were 7 bases for V and 0 bases for J; bases not matched to a gene: 7. The CDR3 DNA is TGTGCCAGCAAGGGACAGGTCCTCATGAACACTGAAGCTTTCTTT. Amino acids: CASKGQVLMNTEAFF.

The V and J genes are TRBV27 and TRBJ2-4; D may be TRBD1 (6 bases). Trimming removed 4 bases at V and 15 bases at J, with 13 bases between. Germline CDR1 is MNHEY and CDR2 is SMNVEV (reference sequence). The CDR3 loop spans 11 amino acids. The DNA for the CDR3 is TGTGCCAGCAGTTGGGGGCCCCAGTGGTACTTC. As protein: CASSWGPQWYF.

The chain is built from TRBV3-1 (or the pseudogene TRBV3-2) and TRBJ2-7; tentative D call: TRBD1 (5 bases). Germline CDR1 reads LGHDT; CDR2 reads YNNKEL (reference sequence). V lost 3 bases, J lost 0 bases, and 15 bases lay in between. The CDR3 is 16 amino acids. CDR3 residues: CASSQGLFTNSYEQYF. Here the CDR3 DNA reads TGTGCCAGCAGCCAGGGGCTCTTTACCAACTCCTACGAGCAGTACTTC.

The rearrangement joins TRBV5-6 to TRBJ2-7, with D unresolved. Germline V gives CDR1 SGHDT, CDR2 YYEEEE. The CDR3 length is 14 residues. With 4 bases removed from V and 3 bases from J, the gap between germline ends came to 14 bases. This CDR3 is CASSIPSMRYEQYF. The CDR3 DNA reads as TGTGCCAGCAGCATTCCGTCTATGCGCTACGAGCAGTACTTC.

The chain carries TRBV4-2 and TRBJ2-2, with D tentatively TRBD2 (5 bases). The V gene's germline CDR1 is LGHNA and CDR2 YNFKEQ. V gave up 0 bases and J gave up 3 bases, with 8 bases separating them. The CDR3 is 15 amino acids. The CDR3 here is CASSQDSDYTGELFF. The CDR3 DNA is TGTGCCAGCAGCCAAGATTCGGACTACACCGGGGAGCTGTTTTTT.

V and J are TRBV7-2 and TRBJ1-2; no reliable D call. The germline CDR1 and CDR2 sequences are SGHTA and FQGNSA. The CDR3 sequence is 18 residues long. V lost 5 bases to trimming and J lost 1 base, with 23 bases between them. The CDR3 nucleotides read TGTGCCAGCAGCCTACGACACGGCGACCGCGAAAGTAACTATGGCTACACCTTC. Translation gives CASSLRHGDRESNYGYTF.

V gene TRBV28 combines with J gene TRBJ1-5; D is unclear. The CDR3 is made up of 12 amino acids. Germline V gives CDR1 MDHEN, CDR2 SYDVKM. Trimming took off 3 bases at V and 6 bases at J, with 6 bases between the two ends. CDR3 loop: CASSFYLQPQHF. CDR3 bases: TGTGCCAGCAGTTTTTATCTTCAGCCCCAGCATTTT.

This clone was detected once. V is TRBV27 and J is TRBJ1-5, with 9 bases aligning to TRBD1. With V trimmed by 5 bases and J by 4 bases, 6 bases remained unmatched. Germline loops: CDR1 MNHEY, CDR2 SMNVEV (reference sequence). The CDR3 has 15 residues. Here the CDR3 DNA reads TGTGCCAGCAGTGGGGGACAGGGTCCTAATCAGCCCCAGCATTTT. Protein product: CASSGGQGPNQPQHF.

V and J are TRBV10-2 and TRBJ2-5, with TRBD2 matching 14 bases. CDR3 length: 17 amino acids. J lost 5 bases, V lost 6 bases, and 11 bases had no gene match. Germline V gene data show CDR1 as WSHSY and CDR2 as SAAADI. This CDR3 reads CASSRGLAGGPKETQYF. Here the CDR3 DNA reads TGCGCCAGCAGCCGCGGACTAGCGGGAGGCCCCAAGGAGACCCAGTACTTC.

V gene TRBV28 combines with J gene TRBJ1-1; 8 nucleotides align to TRBD1. The CDR3 is 13 amino acids. Trimming at V came to 5 bases and at J to 6 bases, leaving 5 bases not matched to a gene. CDR1 and CDR2 from the germline V gene are MDHEN and SYDVKM. This chain's CDR3 is CASSRQGSSEAFF. The CDR3 coding sequence is TGTGCCAGCAGTCGACAGGGGAGCTCTGAAGCTTTCTTT.

This chain joins TRBV19 and TRBJ1-1; perhaps TRBD1 as D (5 bases). V was trimmed by 5 bases and J by 0 bases, leaving 10 bases between them. This CDR3 contains 14 residues. Germline CDR1 is LNHDA and CDR2 is SQIVND (reference sequence). CDR3 nucleotides: TGTGCCAGTAGTGGGGACTTCATGAACACTGAAGCTTTCTTT. It specifies CASSGDFMNTEAFF.

This chain connects TRBV19 to TRBJ2-5, with 8 bases matching TRBD1. With V trimmed by 7 bases and J by 5 bases, 9 bases remained unmatched. The CDR3 runs to 14 residues. Germline V lookup: CDR1 LNHDA, CDR2 SQIVND (reference sequence). CDR3 nucleotides: TGTGCCAGTAAAGTGGCAGGGGGCAGTGAGACCCAGTACTTC. The encoded protein is CASKVAGGSETQYF.

This clone was counted only a few times. In DNA, the CDR3 is TGTGCCAGCAGCCCTGAAGGAGCGAGCACTGAAGCTTTCTTT. It is translated as CASSPEGASTEAFF. The chain links TRBV7-3 to TRBJ1-1; no reliable D call. CDR3 length equals 14 residues. Trimming removed 5 bases at V and 4 bases at J, with 14 bases between. CDR1 is SGHTA, CDR2 FQGTGA, per germline.